The source of this TCR beta chain is a study of T-cell memory formation after mild COVID-19. Study-level points and caveats: Those CD4+ clones that contracted were mainly in CM and EM (CD8+ ones in EMRA).

Concerning this clonotype itself: What it binds is unknown.

Via MiXCR, TCRdb re-called the 5' RACE reads, giving one row per CDR3 protein. The sample lists roughly 450,000 distinct CDR3 sequences; about 20% were seen once. The CDR3 spans 16 residues. Germline loops: CDR1 LGHDT, CDR2 YNNKEL (reference sequence). The V segment lost 0 bases and the J segment 4 bases; nucleotides outside the gene matches: 6. The source material was PBMCs or a T cell subset sorted from them (not recorded which). This rearrangement joins TRBV3-1 to TRBJ2-1; 7 nucleotides align to TRBD1. The TCR comes from a man younger than 35 who had mild COVID-19 (a few samples of this study predate the infection). Cell type and time point are not known. CDR3 sequence: CASSQDRWDRYNEQFF. CDR3 nucleotides: TGTGCCAGCAGCCAAGATCGGTGGGACAGATACAATGAGCAGTTCTTC.